This TCR beta chain originates from a study of beta chain features in type 1 diabetes. Every bit of the isolated RNA underwent reverse transcription, so sequencing read expressed TCRB transcripts. The repertoire was sequenced with immunoSEQ multiplex PCR; TCRdb's copy has only in-frame clones and lacks some. The sample lists hundreds of thousands of clones; 10% to 15% were seen once. The CDR3 loop spans 15 amino acids. V trimming: 6 bases; J trimming: 4 bases; junction bases outside the gene matches: 7. Germline V lookup: CDR1 SGDLS, CDR2 YYNGEE. Sequenced: naive CD4+ T cells from blood. The receptor's source is a man between 18 and 35 years old in good health. The rearrangement joins TRBV9 to TRBJ2-1; 10 bases agree with TRBD2. CDR3 loop: CASTESSGSYNEQFF. The CDR3 DNA reads TGTGCCAGCACCGAGTCTAGCGGGAGTTACAATGAGCAGTTCTTC.